The 10 T cell receptor beta chains given below trace back to one sample, sequenced in a study of monozygotic twins with inflammatory bowel disease. TCRdb re-analyzed the 5' RACE reads; it lists each CDR3 protein once, without DNA. The listing contains fewer than 200,000 distinct CDR3 sequences. The sequenced sample was blood. These receptors came from a human donor with ulcerative colitis or Crohn's disease, or a healthy co-twin of an affected twin (not recorded which).

CDR3 in amino acids: CASSPTGPGNTIYF. The chain uses TRBV5-5 and TRBJ1-3. From germline, CDR1 is SGHKS and CDR2 YYEKEE (reference sequence). The CDR3 contains 14 residues.

The chain recombines TRBV20-1 with TRBJ1-2; the D call of TRBD1 rests on TCRdb alone, since no DNA is present to check it. CDR3 length equals 15 residues. Germline V CDR1 and CDR2: DFQATT, SNEGSKA (reference sequence). The CDR3 region is CSARDGDRGNYGYTF.

This chain joins TRBV12-3 or TRBV12-4 and TRBJ2-7; without DNA, the TCRdb call of TRBD1 cannot be checked. The CDR3 covers 12 residues. The CDR3 is CASSRTGNEQYF.

The J gene is TRBJ1-1, the V gene TRBV14. The germline CDR1 and CDR2 sequences are SGHDN and FVKESK. There are 15 residues in the CDR3. The CDR3 loop reads CASSQELQSNTEAFF. Combining the CDR3 with reference TRBV14 and TRBJ1-1 gives the whole variable domain EAGVTQFPSHSVIEKGQTVTLRCDPISGHDNLYWYRRVMGKEIKFLLHFVKESKQDESGMPNNRFLAERTGGTYSTLKVQPAELEDSGVYFCASSQELQSNTEAFFGQGTRLTVV.

CDR3 amino acids: CASSQTAGLYEQYF. This chain links TRBV3-1 with TRBJ2-7. Per germline, CDR1 LGHDT and CDR2 YNNKEL (reference sequence). The CDR3 is 14 residues long.

V and J are TRBV6-1 and TRBJ2-2; TCRdb lists TRBD1, though no DNA is available to test this call. This CDR3 comprises 14 residues. Germline lookup yields CDR1 MNHNS and CDR2 SASEGT. This CDR3 reads CASSETGDTGELFF.

The chain has TRBV5-4 and TRBJ2-3; checking the TCRdb D call of TRBD1 is not possible without DNA. Germline V gene sequence: CDR1 SGHNT, CDR2 YYREEE (reference sequence). The CDR3 length is 15 residues. The CDR3 reads CASSLGGTRTDTQYF.

The chain joins TRBV7-8 to TRBJ2-2; TCRdb proposes TRBD2, but this gene call is untestable without DNA. This CDR3 region has 14 residues. Germline V gives CDR1 SGHVS, CDR2 FQNEAQ. Here the CDR3 reads CASSPGLPRGELFF.

The chain carries TRBV3-1 and TRBJ2-5; the TCRdb D gene call, TRBD1, has no DNA to confirm it. Germline values: CDR1 LGHDT, CDR2 YNNKEL (reference sequence). The CDR3 extends over 17 amino acids. The CDR3 loop reads CASSQPFVGGDQETQYF.

This rearrangement joins TRBV5-1 to TRBJ2-6; as DNA is missing, the TRBD2 call by TCRdb cannot be tested. The germline gives CDR1 SGHRS, CDR2 YFSETQ. This CDR3 has 19 amino acids. CDR3 loop: CASSSWTSGRAFGANVLTF. The variable domain in full, completed from reference TRBV5-1 and TRBJ2-6, reads KAGVTQTPRYLIKTRGQQVTLSCSPISGHRSVSWYQQTPGQGLQFLFEYFSETQRNKGNFPGRFSGRQFSNSRSEMNVSTLELGDSALYLCASSSWTSGRAFGANVLTFGAGSRLTVL.